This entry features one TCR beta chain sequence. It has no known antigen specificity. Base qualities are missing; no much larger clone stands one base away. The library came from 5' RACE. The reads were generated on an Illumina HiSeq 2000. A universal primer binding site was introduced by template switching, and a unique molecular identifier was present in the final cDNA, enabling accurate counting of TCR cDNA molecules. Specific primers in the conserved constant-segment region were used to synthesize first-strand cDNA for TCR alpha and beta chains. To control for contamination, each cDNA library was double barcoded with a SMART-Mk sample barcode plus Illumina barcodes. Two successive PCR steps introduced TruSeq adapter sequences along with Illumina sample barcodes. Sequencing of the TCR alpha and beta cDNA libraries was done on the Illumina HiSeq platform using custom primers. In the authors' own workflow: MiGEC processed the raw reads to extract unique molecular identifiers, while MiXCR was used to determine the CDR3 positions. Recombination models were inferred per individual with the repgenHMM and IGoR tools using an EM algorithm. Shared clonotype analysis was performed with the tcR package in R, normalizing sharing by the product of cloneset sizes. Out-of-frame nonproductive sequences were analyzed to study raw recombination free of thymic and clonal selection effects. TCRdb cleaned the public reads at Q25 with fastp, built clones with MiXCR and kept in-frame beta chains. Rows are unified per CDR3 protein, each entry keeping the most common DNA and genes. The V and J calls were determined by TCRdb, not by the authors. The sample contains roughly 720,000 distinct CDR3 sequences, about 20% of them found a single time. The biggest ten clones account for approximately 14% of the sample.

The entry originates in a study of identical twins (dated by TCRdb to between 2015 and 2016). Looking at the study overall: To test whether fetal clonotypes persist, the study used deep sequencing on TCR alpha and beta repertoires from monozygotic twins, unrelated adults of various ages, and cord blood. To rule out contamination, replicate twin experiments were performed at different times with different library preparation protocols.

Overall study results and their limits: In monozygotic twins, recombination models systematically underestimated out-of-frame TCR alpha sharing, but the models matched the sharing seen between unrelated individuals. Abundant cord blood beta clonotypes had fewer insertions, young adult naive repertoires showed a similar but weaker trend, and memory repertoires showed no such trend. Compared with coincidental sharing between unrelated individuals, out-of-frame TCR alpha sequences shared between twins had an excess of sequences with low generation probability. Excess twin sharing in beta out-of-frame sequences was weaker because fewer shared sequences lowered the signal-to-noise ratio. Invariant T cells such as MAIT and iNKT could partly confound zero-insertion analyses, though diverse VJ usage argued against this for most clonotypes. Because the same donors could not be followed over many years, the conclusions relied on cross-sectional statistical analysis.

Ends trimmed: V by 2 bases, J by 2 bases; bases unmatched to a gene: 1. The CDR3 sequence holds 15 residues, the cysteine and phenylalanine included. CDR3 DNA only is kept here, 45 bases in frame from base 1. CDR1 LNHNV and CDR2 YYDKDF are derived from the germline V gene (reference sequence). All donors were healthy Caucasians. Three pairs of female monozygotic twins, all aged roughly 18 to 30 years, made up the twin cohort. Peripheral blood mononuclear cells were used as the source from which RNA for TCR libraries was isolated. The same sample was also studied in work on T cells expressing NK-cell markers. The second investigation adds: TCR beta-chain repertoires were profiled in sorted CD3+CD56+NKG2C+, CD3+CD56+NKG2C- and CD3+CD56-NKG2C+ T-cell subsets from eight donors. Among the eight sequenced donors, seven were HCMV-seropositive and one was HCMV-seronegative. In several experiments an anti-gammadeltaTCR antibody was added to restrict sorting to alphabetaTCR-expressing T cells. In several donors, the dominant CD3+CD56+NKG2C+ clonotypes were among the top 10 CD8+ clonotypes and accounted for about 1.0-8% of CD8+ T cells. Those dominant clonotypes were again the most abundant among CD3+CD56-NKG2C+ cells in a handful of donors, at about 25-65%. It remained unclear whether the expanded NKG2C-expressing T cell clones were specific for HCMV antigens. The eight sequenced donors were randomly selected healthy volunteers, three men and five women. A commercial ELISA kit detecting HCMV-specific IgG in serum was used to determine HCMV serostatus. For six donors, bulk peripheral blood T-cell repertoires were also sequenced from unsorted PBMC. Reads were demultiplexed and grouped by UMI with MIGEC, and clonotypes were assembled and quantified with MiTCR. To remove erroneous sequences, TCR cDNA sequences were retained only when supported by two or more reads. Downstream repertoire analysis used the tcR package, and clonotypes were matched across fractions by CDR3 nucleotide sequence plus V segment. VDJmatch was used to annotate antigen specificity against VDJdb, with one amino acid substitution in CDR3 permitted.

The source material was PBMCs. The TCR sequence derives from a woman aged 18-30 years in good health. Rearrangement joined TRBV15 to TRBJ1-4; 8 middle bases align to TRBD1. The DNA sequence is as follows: TGTGCCACCAGCAGACAGGGGGCCACTAATGAAAAACTGTTTTTT. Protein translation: CATSRQGATNEKLFF.